Described below is a single T cell receptor beta chain sequence and its context. Its specificity is unknown. This specimen comes from a study of T-cell reconstitution after alpha-beta-depleted transplantation in children. Between the trimmed V and J ends, which lost 5 bases and 3 bases, there was a span of 14 bases. This CDR3 is 15 amino acids long. Per the germline V gene, CDR1 is DFQATT and CDR2 is SNEGSKA (reference sequence). Study-wide results and limits: Newly made T cells mostly supplied T-cell counts and diversity one year after transplant. Some patients' high day-60 TCRbeta diversity was traced to surviving recipient T cells and thymic progenitors. It was reported that alpha-beta T cells came from several hundred expanded graft clones (about two months after transplant).

Unique molecular identifiers were incorporated when the TCRbeta library was constructed. TCRdb fed the PCR reads into MiXCR, producing one record per CDR3 protein. The table includes approximately 47,000 distinct CDR3 sequences, roughly 50% detected once. Specimen: peripheral blood, collected before TCRalphabeta/CD19-depleted stem cell transplant. V gene TRBV20-1 combines with J gene TRBJ1-6, with D perhaps TRBD1 (5 bases). The clonotype originates from a boy under two years old with SCID, due to receive a stem cell transplant. Here the CDR3 reads CSARVGENYNSPLHF. CDR3 coding DNA: TGCAGTGCTCGTGTGGGGGAAAACTATAATTCACCCCTCCACTTT.